The 27 T cell receptor beta chains below come from one sample, sequenced in a study of Ad26.COV2.S vaccination and SARS-CoV-2 variants. Here immunoSEQ multiplex PCR was the method, and the copy in TCRdb shows in-frame clones only, minus some. The table has hundreds of thousands of clones, 75% to 90% seen once. Treatment described: roughly 19 received Ad26.COV2.S at low or high dose, single or two shots; about 5 received placebo; per-sample allocation not given. Each sample was drawn 63 days after the first injection (of vaccine or placebo). The sample consisted of peripheral blood, taken in a trial of Ad26.COV2.S vaccine versus placebo. These receptors originate from a person between 18 and 59 years old who received the Ad26.COV2.S COVID-19 vaccine or a placebo.

The gene calls are TRBV6-5 and TRBJ1-2, with D unresolved. The CDR3 runs to 13 residues. V was cut by 5 bases and J by 3 bases, with 10 bases left in between. Looked up from germline, CDR1 is MNHEY and CDR2 is SVGAGI. In DNA, the CDR3 is TGTGCCAGCAGTAGCGACGGATACTATGGCTACACCTTC. Translated, it gives CASSSDGYYGYTF.

In this sample, this clone turned up once. This sequence joins TRBV11-2 and TRBJ2-7; no clear D. The germline V gene has CDR1 SGHAT and CDR2 FQNNGV. Deletions cut 5 bases from V and 0 bases from J, with 8 bases between. This CDR3 has 13 residues. The CDR3 nucleotides read TGTGCCAGCAGCACAACTTTCTCCTACGAGCAGTACTTC. This encodes CASSTTFSYEQYF.

This rearrangement joins TRBV21-1 to TRBJ1-2. TRBV21-1 is recorded as a pseudogene. CDR3 size: 14 residues. The CDR3 DNA sequence: TGTGCCAGCAGCAAAACCCAGGGAGGCTATGGCTACACCTTC. As protein: CASSKTQGGYGYTF.

J is TRBJ2-4 and V is TRBV5-4, with D possibly being TRBD1 (6 bases). Germline V CDR1 and CDR2: SGHNT, YYREEE (reference sequence). The CDR3 runs to 12 residues. The CDR3 sequence: CAIQGPKNIQYF. CDR3 bases: TGTGCAATACAGGGTCCCAAAAACATTCAGTACTTC.

The CDR3 sequence: CASSATGGGQKLFF. In nucleotides, the CDR3 is TGTGCCAGTAGTGCGACAGGGGGCGGCCAAAAACTGTTTTTT. This sequence joins TRBV19 and TRBJ1-4; 10 bases are shared with TRBD1. The CDR3 runs to 14 residues. Trimming took 5 bases from V and 9 from J; bases not matched to a gene: 6. CDR1 and CDR2 from the germline V gene are LNHDA and SQIVND (reference sequence).

The chain links TRBV7-2 to TRBJ2-7; 10 bases fit TRBD2. Germline CDR1 is SGHTA and CDR2 is FQGNSA. The CDR3 sequence is 16 residues long. V was clipped by 1 base and J by 4 bases; unmatched bases: 7. The CDR3 DNA follows: TGTGCCAGCAGCTTAGATAGCGGGGGGTCCGGGTACGAGCAGTACTTC. This encodes CASSLDSGGSGYEQYF.

V is TRBV4-3 and J is TRBJ1-2; D is uncertain. CDR3 length: 15 residues. Looked up from germline, CDR1 is LGHNA and CDR2 is YSLEER. V lost 3 bases and J 4 bases, leaving 15 bases between the germline ends. The DNA of the CDR3 is TGCGCCAGCAGCCACGATGGGAGCGCACCCTATGGCTACACCTTC. This codes for CASSHDGSAPYGYTF.

The chain couples TRBV6-2 or TRBV6-3 to TRBJ1-5, with D perhaps matching TRBD1 (5 bases). Germline-derived CDR1 and CDR2 are MNHEY and SVGEGT. The CDR3 is made up of 18 amino acids. Trimming shortened V by 0 bases and J by 2 bases, and 17 bases separated the two germline ends. CDR3 nucleotide sequence: TGTGCCAGCAGTTACTCGATAGGGGAGGCAGAGGGCAATCAGCCCCAGCATTTT. Amino acid sequence: CASSYSIGEAEGNQPQHF.

The rearrangement uses TRBV4-2 and TRBJ2-1, with a weak D call TRBD2 (5 bases). Germline V lookup: CDR1 LGHNA, CDR2 YNFKEQ. The CDR3 sequence is 15 residues long. Trimming took off 0 bases at V and 11 bases at J, with 17 bases between the two ends. CDR3 sequence reads: CASSQEKGVGNQQFF. The DNA for the CDR3 is TGTGCCAGCAGCCAAGAAAAAGGTGTCGGGAATCAGCAGTTCTTC.

J is TRBJ2-7 and V is TRBV19; 10 nucleotides match TRBD1. The germline CDR1 and CDR2 sequences are LNHDA and SQIVND (reference sequence). V lost 4 bases, J lost 5 bases, and 8 bases stayed unmatched. The CDR3 totals 15 residues. The CDR3 DNA sequence: TGTGCCAGTAGTACAAGACAGGGGGCGCGGGACGAGCAGTACTTC. It encodes CASSTRQGARDEQYF. The full variable domain, rest sourced from reference TRBV19 and TRBJ2-7, is DGGITQSPKYLFRKEGQNVTLSCEQNLNHDAMYWYRQDPGQGLRLIYYSQIVNDFQKGDIAEGYSVSREKKESFPLTVTSAQKNPTAFYLCASSTRQGARDEQYFGPGTRLTVT.

The chain couples TRBV6-6 to TRBJ1-1, with D possibly being TRBD1 (5 bases). Germline loops: CDR1 MNHNY, CDR2 SVGAGI (reference sequence). The V end lost 3 bases, the J end lost 5 bases, and 7 bases lay between the germline ends. The CDR3 spans 12 residues. In nucleotides, the CDR3 is TGTGCCAGCAGTTATGACAGAACTGAAGCTTTCTTT. Encoded protein: CASSYDRTEAFF.

V usage is TRBV28 and J usage is TRBJ2-7; D remains ambiguous. This CDR3 has 12 residues. Trimming left V 3 bases short and J 7 bases short, with 10 bases between. Germline V gene sequence: CDR1 MDHEN, CDR2 SYDVKM. CDR3: CASSFGQAEQYF. DNA for the CDR3: TGTGCCAGCAGTTTTGGGCAGGCTGAGCAGTACTTC.

The V gene is TRBV6-1, the J gene TRBJ2-7; D is uncertain. Germline V gene sequence: CDR1 MNHNS, CDR2 SASEGT. The CDR3 loop spans 15 amino acids. Trimming stripped 0 bases from V and 3 bases from J, with 12 bases between. As DNA, the CDR3 is TGTGCCAGCAGTGAAGCGCTTAACCCCAACTACGAGCAGTACTTC. Its protein product is CASSEALNPNYEQYF.

About this clone: The junction does not match germline at one end; this may be a read error. The chain joins TRBV19 to TRBJ2-3; 9 bases are shared with TRBD2. The CDR3 extends over 16 amino acids. Germline V gene sequence: CDR1 LNHDA, CDR2 SQIVND (reference sequence). The DNA of the CDR3 is TGTGCCAGTAGTATCCAGCGGGGGGTTAGCACAGATACACAGTATTTT. Translated, it gives CASSIQRGVSTDTQYF.

The chain recombines TRBV4-2 with TRBJ2-3; 10 bases fit TRBD2. This CDR3 contains 17 residues. J was trimmed by 2 bases and V by 0 bases; bases with no gene match: 5. Looked up from germline, CDR1 is LGHNA and CDR2 is YNFKEQ. In DNA, the CDR3 is TGTGCCAGCAGCCAAGAGGTACTAGCGGGGTTCACAGATACGCAGTATTTT. Protein product: CASSQEVLAGFTDTQYF.

The chain is built from TRBV23-1 and TRBJ1-2; D is ambiguous. Being an ORF, TRBV23-1 has a function that is uncertain. The CDR3 is 15 residues long. Trimming took 4 bases from V and 2 from J, leaving 14 bases between them. The CDR3 bases are TGCGCCAGCAGTCCCTCGGAAACGAGGAACTATGGCTACACCTTC. Its translation: CASSPSETRNYGYTF.

The chain recombines TRBV5-1 with TRBJ1-2; TRBD1 is a possible D gene (6 bases). With 0 bases removed from V and 6 bases from J, the gap between germline ends came to 15 bases. From germline, CDR1 is SGHRS and CDR2 YFSETQ. The length of the CDR3 is 15 residues. The CDR3 spells CASSLGHTGYDGYTF. CDR3 sequence (DNA): TGCGCCAGCAGCTTGGGCCACACAGGGTACGATGGCTACACCTTC.

This chain joins TRBV7-9 and TRBJ2-1, with 10 bases lining up with TRBD2. The germline V gene encodes CDR1 SEHNR and CDR2 FQNEAQ (reference sequence). The CDR3 runs 16 residues. V lost 5 bases and J lost 5; bases outside the gene matches: 9. This chain's CDR3 is CASSLSSGSRNNEQFF. For the CDR3, the DNA is TGTGCCAGCAGCCTATCTAGCGGGAGTAGGAACAATGAGCAGTTCTTC.

This clone was observed once. V gene TRBV13 combines with J gene TRBJ1-2; 8 positions match TRBD1. The CDR3 loop spans 15 amino acids. CDR1 PRHDT and CDR2 FYEKMQ come from the germline V gene (reference sequence). The junction had 9 bases not matched to a gene; V was cut back by 2 bases and J by 7 bases. CDR3 bases: TGTGCCAGCAGCTTAAACCTCAGGGGGCAGGGTGGCTACACCTTC. Translated: CASSLNLRGQGGYTF.

The rearrangement uses TRBV6-6 and TRBJ2-7, with 8 bases identical to TRBD1. Germline V gene data show CDR1 as MNHNY and CDR2 as SVGAGI (reference sequence). J gave up 7 bases and V 8 bases, and 13 bases lay outside the gene matches. This CDR3 is 14 amino acids long. CDR3 nucleotides: TGTGCCAGCCAGGTGACCGGGACAGGCTCTGAGCAGTACTTC. It specifies CASQVTGTGSEQYF.

The chain joins TRBV4-1 to TRBJ2-1; perhaps TRBD2 as D (5 bases). From germline, CDR1 is MGHRA and CDR2 YSYEKL. V lost 4 bases and J lost 2, with 12 bases in between. The CDR3 has 15 residues. CDR3 region: CASSPPERPYNEQFF. The CDR3, as DNA: TGCGCCAGCAGCCCGCCGGAGCGGCCCTACAATGAGCAGTTCTTC.

The V call is TRBV6-5, the J call TRBJ2-1; D unclear. V lost 2 bases, J lost 9 bases, and 5 bases lay in between. Germline lookup yields CDR1 MNHEY and CDR2 SVGAGI. The CDR3 is 11 residues long. CDR3 DNA: TGTGCCAGCAGTTACGGGTTTGAGCAGTTCTTC. Translating it yields CASSYGFEQFF.

This sequence joins TRBV21-1 and TRBJ2-1. TRBV21-1 counts as a pseudogene. This CDR3 contains 14 residues. Here the CDR3 DNA reads TGTGCCAGCAGTGGGACGAGCTCCTACAATGAGCAGTTCTTC. The encoded protein is CASSGTSSYNEQFF.

This clone was counted between two and nine times. The chain carries TRBV4-2 and TRBJ1-5; D gene ambiguous. Germline CDR1 LGHNA, CDR2 YNFKEQ. The CDR3 contains 13 residues. The V gene lost 1 base and the J gene lost 7 bases, with 8 bases spanning the gap. CDR3 region: CASSQAGWQPQHF. The CDR3 nucleotides read TGTGCCAGCAGCCAAGCCGGGTGGCAGCCCCAGCATTTT.

This chain uses TRBV4-1 with TRBJ2-7; perhaps D is TRBD1 or TRBD2 (5 bases each). Trimming removed 1 base at V and 2 bases at J, with 15 bases between. CDR1 is MGHRA and CDR2 is YSYEKL in the germline V gene. This CDR3 is 16 amino acids long. The CDR3 nucleotides are TGCGCCAGCAGCCAAGGGGTTCGGGGCCGGGCCTACGAGCAGTACTTC. Its protein product is CASSQGVRGRAYEQYF.

The V call is TRBV28, the J call TRBJ1-2, with D maybe TRBD1 (6 bases). This CDR3 spans 14 amino acids. From germline, CDR1 is MDHEN and CDR2 SYDVKM. V lost 5 bases, J lost 8 bases, and 18 bases lay in between. The CDR3 coding sequence is TGTGCCAGCAGTGCTTCCATCTACAGGGACGGCTACACCTTC. This gives the protein CASSASIYRDGYTF.

A single count supports this clone. J is TRBJ1-2 and V is TRBV14; the D gene is possibly TRBD1 (5 bases). There are 14 residues in the CDR3. The germline CDR1 and CDR2 sequences are SGHDN and FVKESK. V shed 1 base and J shed 2 bases, with 8 bases lying between them. The CDR3, as DNA: TGTGCCAGCAGCCAAGTAGGGGACAACTATGGCTACACCTTC. Protein: CASSQVGDNYGYTF.